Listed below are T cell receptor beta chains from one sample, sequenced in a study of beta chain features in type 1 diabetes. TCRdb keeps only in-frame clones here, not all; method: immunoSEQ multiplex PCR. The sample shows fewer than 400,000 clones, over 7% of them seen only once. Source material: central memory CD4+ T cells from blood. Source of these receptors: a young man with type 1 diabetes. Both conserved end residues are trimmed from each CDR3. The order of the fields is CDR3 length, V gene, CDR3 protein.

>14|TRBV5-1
ASSPGTGTSTDTQY
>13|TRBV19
ASRLRGPTEDTQY
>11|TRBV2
ASRRSTVNEQF
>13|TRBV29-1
SVGRGATNTGELF
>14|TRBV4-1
ASSQDRDASSYEQY
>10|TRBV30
AWGTSVDTQY
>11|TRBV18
ASSPDSKNIQY
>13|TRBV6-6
ASSYSLWSGSPLH
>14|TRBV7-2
ASSPRDRERTDTQY
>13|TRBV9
ASSPNDRGYSEQY
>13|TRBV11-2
ASSRTGGSGNTIY
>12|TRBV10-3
ATRRGLDPGELF
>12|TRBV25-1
ASSAGGPQETQY
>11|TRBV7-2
ASSTSPYNEQF
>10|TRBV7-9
ASSFGNTEAF
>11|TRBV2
ASKWAAGNTIY
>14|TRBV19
ASSGSLGRSTDTQY
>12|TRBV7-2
ASSLPRRDTEAF
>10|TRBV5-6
ASSLASDTQY
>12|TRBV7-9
ASSLLWLNEKLF
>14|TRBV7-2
ASSGRTGGIQETQY
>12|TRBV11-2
ASSLDLDGYGYT
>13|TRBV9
ASSVSSGVTDTQY
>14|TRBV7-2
ASSQLAGVYLNEQF
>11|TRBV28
ASSPPDRPEQY
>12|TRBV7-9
ASSSSGVGSPLH
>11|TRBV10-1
ASSPNRGQPQH
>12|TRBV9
ASNRFDRRDGYT
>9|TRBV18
ASSQGNTIY
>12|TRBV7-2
ASTGGLAIDTQY